This paragraph covers one T cell receptor beta chain sequence. What this receptor recognizes is not known. As encoded in the germline V gene, CDR1 is ENHRY while CDR2 is SYGVKD. Taken from cysteine to phenylalanine, the CDR3 has 19 residues. Nucleotide data are not available. This specimen comes from a study of CXCR3-negative and CXCR3-positive naive CD8 T cells (dated by TCRdb to between 2018 and 2021). About the full investigation: Roughly 130 million TRB reads were obtained in total, roughly 1.5 +/- 0.3 million reads per library. Diversity and physicochemical repertoire analyses covered 10 to 11 donors pooled from two independent experiments. The TRBV-TRBJ cluster analysis covered naive subsets from 5 or 6 donors and memory cells from 3 donors.

Each CD8+ T cell subset was flow-sorted in triplicate, and around 320,000 cells per subset were placed directly into RLT lysis buffer. To exclude memory contaminants, naive CD8+ T cells were stringently defined as CD45RO-CCR7+CD27+CD95-. Standard density gradient centrifugation was used to isolate peripheral blood mononuclear cells from buffy coats. Naive CXCR3-negative and CXCR3-positive CD8+ T cells were flow-sorted using a FACSAria III. Total RNA was extracted from sorted cells with an RNeasy Mini Kit. Sequencing relied on a NextSeq 550. The Human TCR Profiling Kit (MiLaboratory) was used to make UMI-labeled 5' RACE TRB cDNA libraries. cDNA synthesis used the entire amount of extracted RNA, and PCR amplification then used the entire amount of cDNA produced. Libraries were prepared in parallel using an identical number of PCR cycles. As for the original processing: With a requirement of at least two reads per UMI, MIGEC and MiXCR extracted about 52,000 +/- 9,100 unique UMI-labeled TRB cDNA molecules per library. On average, about 40,000 +/- 10,000 functional in-frame TRB CDR3 nucleotide clonotypes lacking stop codons were found per library. Diversity metrics, including normalized Shannon-Wiener and Chao1, were computed in VDJtools after downsampling to 5000 UMI-labeled TRB molecules per sample. VDJtools computed clonotype-size-weighted physicochemical properties of the central five CDR3 residues: interaction energy, strength, volume and Kidera factor 4. Based on TCRdb reprocessing of the reads, there is one entry per CDR3 protein sequence, and DNA is missing. For this entry, the V and J calls and clone size follow TCRdb and not the study's own pipeline. This sample's records show 75,000 to 100,000 distinct CDR3 sequences. Together, the top ten hold 0.85% to 1.4% of the sample.

General study outcomes and caveats: Because surface CD5, which is linked to self-reactivity in mice, was comparable between the naive subsets, TCR interaction strength was also inferred from the physicochemical properties of TRB CDR3s. Compared with CXCR3-negative naive cells, CXCR3-positive naive cells had TRB CDR3s with higher hydrophobicity (lower Kidera factor 4), lower energy, and higher strength and volume indices. CXCR3 expression partially decreased after cryopreservation, so most assays used freshly isolated PBMCs. Both naive subsets had comparably high repertoire diversity, while memory CD8+ T cells had much lower repertoire diversity. TRBV-TRBJ usage was similar between naive CXCR3-negative and CXCR3-positive cells from the same donor, while memory cells showed distinct patterns.

Rearrangement joined TRBV10-3 to TRBJ2-1; lacking DNA, the TRBD1 call made by TCRdb goes unchecked. This sequence originates from a human donor in good health. Some clones in this sample may be carry-over from other donors' samples. The sequencing input was naive CXCR3+ CD8+ T cells from blood. The sample's cell subset or site label, in plain terms: CD45RO-CCR7+CD27+CD95- naive CD8+ T cells expressing CXCR3 (TNR3+). CDR3 sequence: CAISEYLSPGTPHYNEQFF.